These 21 T cell receptor beta chains share one sample of origin, sequenced in a study of CD8+ T cells in alopecia areata. Cells that came from pooled cutaneous lymph nodes were sorted using CD4, CD8alpha, NKG2D, NKG2ACE and other markers. cDNA prepared by RNA extraction and subsequent reverse transcription served as the template for sequencing. Assay used: immunoSEQ multiplex PCR; TCRdb lists only in-frame clones, some missing. The specimen has about 6,000 clones, none found just once. Sequenced sample: CD8+ T cells sorted from a lymph node. The receptors derive from a C3H/HeJ mouse with alopecia areata. Strain haplotype at MHC: H2-k.

Notes on this clone: At one end, the junction sequence differs from germline, possibly due to a read error. Mouse germline and gene names are used. Read coverage stops 4 residues before the CDR3 terminus; the germline J gene supplies the remainder. The chain links TRBV13-2 to TRBJ1-1, with 10 nucleotides matching TRBD1. Germline CDR1 and CDR2: NNHNN and SYGAGS (reference sequence). The CDR3 contains 15 residues. The CDR3: CASSDPTGGHTEVFF. The covered CDR3 bases are TGTGCCAGCAGTGATCCGACAGGGGGCCACACA.

In its sample, this clone ranks as medium-sized. Each gene name is a mouse one. The read is 4 residues too short to cover the CDR3 end, so that end is filled in from the germline J gene. The rearrangement links TRBV1 to TRBJ1-1, with 10 bases fitting TRBD1. This CDR3 region has 15 residues. Looked up from germline, CDR1 is NSQYPW and CDR2 is LRSPGD (reference sequence). Germline trimming cut 3 bases from V and 1 base from J; bases unmatched to any gene: 2. The covered CDR3 bases are TGCACCTGCAGTGCGGGGGACAGGGGAAACACA. Amino acids: CTCSAGDRGNT. In full, the CDR3 is CTCSAGDRGNTEVFF.

This clone was counted between two and nine times. The gene names given are mouse names. The CDR3 extends 4 residues past the end of the read, so its final part is completed from the germline J gene. The rearrangement joins TRBV13-2 to TRBJ2-7; TRBD1 matches at 7 bases. This CDR3 comprises 12 residues. Germline loops: CDR1 NNHNN, CDR2 SYGAGS (reference sequence). Incomplete CDR3 DNA: TGTGCCAGCAGTTTGGACAGGTAT. Amino acids: CASSLDRY. The entire CDR3 protein reads CASSLDRYEQYF.

This clone was seen a handful of times. Genes and germline come from the mouse. The read terminates 4 residues ahead of where the CDR3 ends, so the germline J gene completes it. The chain employs TRBV31 and TRBJ2-3; unclear D gene. CDR1 and CDR2 (germline): GKSSPN, SITVG. The CDR3 covers 14 residues. Trimming removed 0 bases at V and 0 bases at J, with 7 bases between. CDR3 sequence: CAWSLDNSAETLYF. The sequenced part of the CDR3 DNA is TGTGCCTGGAGTCTAGACAATAGTGCAGAA.

This clone was counted ten times or more. Mouse gene names apply. The read ends 4 residues early relative to the CDR3; the germline J gene fills the gap. The chain is built from TRBV16 and TRBJ2-1; possibly TRBD2 for D (6 bases). The germline gives CDR1 SGHSA, CDR2 FRNQAP. This CDR3 comprises 15 residues. V was trimmed by 1 base and J by 0 bases, leaving 7 bases between them. The CDR3 sequence is CASSLGGVNYAEQFF. CDR3 bases read: TGTGCAAGCAGCTTAGGGGGGGTTAACTATGCT.

Ten or more counts support this clone. The gene symbols are mouse symbols. From the germline J gene comes the end of the CDR3, since the read stops 4 residues before it. The J gene is TRBJ2-1, the V gene TRBV16, with TRBD2 matching over 8 bases. The junction had 2 bases not matched to a gene; V was cut back by 0 bases and J by 4 bases. This CDR3 region has 15 residues. CDR1 is SGHSA, CDR2 FRNQAP, per germline. The CDR3 spells CASSLEDWGYAEQFF. The part of the CDR3 DNA that was read is TGTGCAAGCAGCTTAGAAGACTGGGGTTATGCT.

The sample holds a few counts of this clone. Genes here carry mouse names. The read gets to within 3 residues of the CDR3 end, and the germline J gene fills in the rest. This chain connects TRBV13-1 to TRBJ1-6; D possibly corresponds to TRBD1 (5 bases). TRBJ1-6 is reported as an ORF; its role is uncertain. Deletions cut 4 bases from V and 2 bases from J, with 10 bases between. CDR3 length: 15 amino acids. The V gene's germline CDR1 is NSHNY and CDR2 SYGAGN. CDR3 DNA (partial): TGTGCCAGCAGTTCAGGGAAGGCCTATAATTCGCCC. Its translation is CASSSGKAYNSP. In full, the CDR3 reads CASSSGKAYNSPLYF.

The sample holds a few counts of this clone. Gene names are mouse gene names. The CDR3 goes on 4 residues after the read ends, and that part is filled in from the germline J gene. The chain recombines TRBV13-3 with TRBJ2-3, with 9 nucleotides matching TRBD2. This CDR3 region has 17 residues. CDR1 is NNHDY, CDR2 SYVADS, per germline. Unmatched junction bases numbered 5, after V lost 0 bases and J lost 0 bases. The CDR3 DNA, read in part, is TGTGCCAGCAGTGATGCTCTGGGGGGGTCTAGTGCAGAA. It specifies CASSDALGGSSAE. The complete CDR3 reads CASSDALGGSSAETLYF.

Many counts were recorded for this clone. Gene names follow the mouse nomenclature. The observed sequence ends 4 residues before the CDR3 terminus, with the missing tail filled in from the germline J gene. The chain recombines TRBV13-3 with TRBJ2-2; possibly TRBD1 for D (6 bases). This CDR3 spans 16 amino acids. V was clipped by 0 bases and J by 0 bases, with 9 bases between them. CDR1 and CDR2 from the germline V gene are NNHDY and SYVADS. CDR3 bases read: TGTGCCAGCAGTGATGCGGGACAAACAAACACCGGG. It translates to CASSDAGQTNTG. The full CDR3 protein is CASSDAGQTNTGQLYF.

Ten or more counts support this clone. The gene names here belong to mouse. The read gets to within 4 residues of the CDR3 end, and the germline J gene fills in the rest. The chain uses TRBV13-1 and TRBJ2-4; TRBD2 matches at 14 bases. This CDR3 contains 17 residues. Trimming removed 3 bases from V and 0 bases from J; junction bases left unmatched: 3. Germline V gene data show CDR1 as NSHNY and CDR2 as SYGAGN. The sequenced part of the CDR3 DNA is TGTGCCAGCAGTGGGGACTGGGGGGGCGGTAGTCAAAAC. It translates to CASSGDWGGGSQN. The whole CDR3 protein reads CASSGDWGGGSQNTLYF.

This clone was seen only a few times. Each gene name is a mouse one. Read coverage stops 4 residues before the CDR3 terminus; the germline J gene supplies the remainder. J is TRBJ2-5 and V is TRBV13-1; 11 bases line up with TRBD2. Germline V gene lookup returns CDR1 NSHNY and CDR2 SYGAGN. The CDR3 runs to 14 residues. The part of the CDR3 DNA that was read is TGTGCCAGCAGTGGGACTGGGGGGAAAGAC. It encodes CASSGTGGKD. The whole CDR3 region reads CASSGTGGKDTQYF.

The sample holds many counts of this clone. Gene and germline names: mouse. The read comes to an end 4 residues before the CDR3 does, leaving the germline J gene to fill in the end. The chain carries TRBV13-3 and TRBJ2-7, with D tentatively TRBD1 (5 bases). V was cut by 5 bases and J by 2 bases, with 8 bases left in between. The germline V gene has CDR1 NNHDY and CDR2 SYVADS. The CDR3 runs 12 residues. Partial CDR3 DNA: TGTGCCAGCAGAGACAGAACCTAT. Translated, it gives CASRDRTY. The CDR3 reads in full as CASRDRTYEQYF.

A few counts support this clone. The genes and germline here are from mouse. CDR3 residues: CASSQADSAETLYF. Incomplete CDR3 DNA: TGTGCCAGCAGCCAAGCAGATAGTGCAGAA. J is TRBJ2-3 and V is TRBV3; D is unresolved. The read comes to an end 4 residues before the CDR3 does, leaving the germline J gene to fill in the end. The V gene's germline CDR1 is SNHLY and CDR2 FYNGKV (reference sequence). Trimming removed 5 bases at V and 0 bases at J, with 9 bases between. This CDR3 has 14 amino acids.

This clone was counted at least ten times. The genes are named according to mouse. The read ends 4 residues before the CDR3 terminus; that terminus is restored from the germline J gene. V gene TRBV31 combines with J gene TRBJ2-7; 8 bases line up with TRBD2. The CDR3 contains 14 residues. The germline CDR1 and CDR2 sequences are GKSSPN and SITVG. J gave up 0 bases and V 5 bases, and 6 bases lay outside the gene matches. The sequenced part of the CDR3 DNA is TGTGCCTGGCCTGGGGGGCGCAGCTCCTAT. Encoded protein: CAWPGGRSSY. From start to end, the CDR3 is CAWPGGRSSYEQYF. The full variable domain, rest sourced from reference TRBV31 and TRBJ2-7, is AQTIHQWPVAEIKAVGSPLSLGCTIKGKSSPNLYWYWQATGGTLQQLFYSITVGQVESVVQLNLSASRPKDDQFILSTEKLLLSHSGFYLCAWPGGRSSYEQYFGPGTRLTVL.

There are many counts of this clone. Mouse germline and gene names are used. The read finishes 4 residues shy of the CDR3 end, and the germline J gene is used to complete it. The J gene is TRBJ2-4, the V gene TRBV13-2; 8 bases are a match to TRBD2. The germline gives CDR1 NNHNN, CDR2 SYGAGS (reference sequence). The CDR3 length is 14 residues. The CDR3 protein is CASGARLGFNTLYF. CDR3 DNA, as far as it was read: TGTGCCAGCGGTGCACGACTGGGGTTCAAC.

This clone was counted many times. Mouse names are used for the genes. The CDR3 extends 4 residues past the end of the read, so its final part is completed from the germline J gene. The V gene is TRBV13-3, the J gene TRBJ2-1; no clear D. The CDR3 has 11 amino acids. V lost 5 bases and J lost 5, with 5 bases in between. Germline CDR1 reads NNHDY; CDR2 reads SYVADS. This chain's CDR3 is CASRVNAEQFF. CDR3 bases read: TGTGCCAGCAGAGTAAATGCT.

This clone is categorized as medium-sized. Each gene name is a mouse one. The CDR3 end lies 3 residues beyond the end of the read and is filled in from the germline J gene. This sequence joins TRBV16 and TRBJ1-6; TRBD1 is a possible D gene (6 bases). TRBJ1-6 is an open reading frame whose function is uncertain. CDR1 and CDR2 (germline): SGHSA, FRNQAP. The CDR3 runs 14 residues. V was trimmed by 5 bases and J by 4 bases, leaving 9 bases between them. CDR3 region: CASSPGQYNSPLYF. Partial CDR3 DNA: TGTGCAAGCAGCCCCGGACAGTATAATTCGCCC.

This clone ranks as medium-sized (0.01 to 0.1%). Gene names and germline match the mouse. The read falls 4 residues short of the CDR3 end, and the missing part is taken from the germline J gene. The rearrangement uses TRBV13-2 and TRBJ2-7; D is uncertain. The CDR3 consists of 11 residues. Germline values: CDR1 NNHNN, CDR2 SYGAGS (reference sequence). This chain's CDR3 is CASGDRNEQYF. The sequenced CDR3 bases are TGTGCCAGCGGTGACAGGAAT.

Relative to its sample, this clone is medium-sized (0.01 to 0.1%). Genes here carry mouse names. The CDR3 is cut off 4 residues early in the read; its end comes from the germline J gene. The chain carries TRBV5 and TRBJ2-3, with 14 positions matching TRBD2. This CDR3 region has 19 residues. CDR1 LGHNA and CDR2 YNLKQL come from the germline V gene (reference sequence). V shed 0 bases, J shed 0 bases, and the junction held 5 bases outside the gene matches. This chain's CDR3 is CASSQDRDWGGASAETLYF. The CDR3 bases that were read are TGTGCCAGCAGCCAAGATAGGGACTGGGGGGGCGCGAGTGCAGAA.

This clone was found a few times. Any gene name here is a mouse gene name. The read stops 4 residues short of the end of the CDR3; the missing end is completed from the germline J gene. The genes are TRBV29 and TRBJ1-1; 7 bases agree with TRBD1. Germline values: CDR1 MSHET, CDR2 SYDVDS. V lost 5 bases to trimming and J lost 1 base; unmatched junction nucleotides: 7. The CDR3 runs 15 residues. The DNA read from the CDR3 is TGTGCTAGCAGTAATCCCGGGACAGAAAACACA. It specifies CASSNPGTENT. The full CDR3 reads CASSNPGTENTEVFF.

By its share, this clone is medium-sized. The gene names given are mouse names. The read falls 4 residues short of the CDR3 end, and the missing part is taken from the germline J gene. The V and J genes are TRBV13-1 and TRBJ2-4; perhaps TRBD2 as D (6 bases). The CDR3 extends over 14 amino acids. Germline assignment: CDR1 NSHNY and CDR2 SYGAGN. Trimming removed 3 bases from V and 0 bases from J, with 8 bases in between. The CDR3 DNA, read in part, is TGTGCCAGCAGTGGGGGGACTAGTCAAAAC. Its protein is CASSGGTSQN. The whole CDR3 reads CASSGGTSQNTLYF.